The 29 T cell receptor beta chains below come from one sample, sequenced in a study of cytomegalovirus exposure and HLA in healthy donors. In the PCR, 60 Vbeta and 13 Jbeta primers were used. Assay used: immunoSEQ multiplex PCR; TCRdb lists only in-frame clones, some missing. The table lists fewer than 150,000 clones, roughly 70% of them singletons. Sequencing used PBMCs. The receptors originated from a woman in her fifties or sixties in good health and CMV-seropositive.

CDR3 DNA sequence: TGTGCCAGCAGCTCCGGGACAGAGAATGAAAAACTGTTTTTT. Its translation is CASSSGTENEKLFF. The gene calls are TRBV5-4 and TRBJ1-4; 7 bases match TRBD1. The CDR3 has 14 residues. Germline loops: CDR1 SGHNT, CDR2 YYREEE (reference sequence). With 3 bases clipped from V and 5 bases from J, the junction kept 4 bases outside the gene matches. Using reference TRBV5-4 and TRBJ1-4 for the parts outside the CDR3, the full variable domain is ETGVTQSPTHLIKTRGQQVTLRCSSQSGHNTVSWYQQALGQGPQFIFQYYREEENGRGNFPPRFSGLQFPNYSSELNVNALELDDSALYLCASSSGTENEKLFFGSGTQLSVL.

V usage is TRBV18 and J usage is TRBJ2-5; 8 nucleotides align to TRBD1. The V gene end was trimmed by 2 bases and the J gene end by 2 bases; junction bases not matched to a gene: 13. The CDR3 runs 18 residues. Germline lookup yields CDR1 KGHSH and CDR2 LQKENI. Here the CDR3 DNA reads TGTGCCAGCTCACCATTCTACGGCCAGTGGACAGGGCAAGAGACCCAGTACTTC. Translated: CASSPFYGQWTGQETQYF.

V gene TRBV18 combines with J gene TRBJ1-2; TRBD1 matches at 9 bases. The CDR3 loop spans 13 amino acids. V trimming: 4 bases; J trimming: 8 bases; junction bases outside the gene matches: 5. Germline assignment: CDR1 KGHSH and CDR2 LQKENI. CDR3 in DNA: TGTGCCAGCTCACAAGACAGGGGGGGAGGCTACACCTTC. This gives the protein CASSQDRGGGYTF. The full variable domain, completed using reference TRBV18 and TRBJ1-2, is NAGVMQNPRHLVRRRGQEARLRCSPMKGHSHVYWYRQLPEEGLKFMVYLQKENIIDESGMPKERFSAEFPKEGPSILRIQQVVRGDSAAYFCASSQDRGGGYTFGSGTRLTVV.

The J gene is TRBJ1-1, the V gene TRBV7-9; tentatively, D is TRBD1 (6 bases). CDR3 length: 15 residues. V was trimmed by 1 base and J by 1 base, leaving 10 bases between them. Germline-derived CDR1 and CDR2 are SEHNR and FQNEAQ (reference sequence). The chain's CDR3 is CASSLVPQGNTEAFF. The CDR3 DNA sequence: TGTGCCAGCAGCTTAGTCCCACAGGGGAACACTGAAGCTTTCTTT.

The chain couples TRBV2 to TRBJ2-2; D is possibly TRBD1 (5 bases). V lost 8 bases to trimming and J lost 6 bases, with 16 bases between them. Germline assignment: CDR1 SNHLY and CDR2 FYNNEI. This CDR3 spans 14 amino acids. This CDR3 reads CASQPGHQSGELFF. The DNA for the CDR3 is TGTGCCAGCCAACCAGGACACCAATCCGGGGAGCTGTTTTTT. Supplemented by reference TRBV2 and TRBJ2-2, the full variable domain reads EPEVTQTPSHQVTQMGQEVILRCVPISNHLYFYWYRQILGQKVEFLVSFYNNEISEKSEIFDDQFSVERPDGSNFTLKIRSTKLEDSAMYFCASQPGHQSGELFFGEGSRLTVL.

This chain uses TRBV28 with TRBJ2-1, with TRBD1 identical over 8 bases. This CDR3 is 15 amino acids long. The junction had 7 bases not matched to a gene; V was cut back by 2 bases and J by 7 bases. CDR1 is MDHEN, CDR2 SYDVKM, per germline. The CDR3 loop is CASSLRDRFSNEQFF. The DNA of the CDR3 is TGTGCCAGCAGTTTAAGGGACAGGTTTTCGAATGAGCAGTTCTTC. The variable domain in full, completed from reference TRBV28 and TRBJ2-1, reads DVKVTQSSRYLVKRTGEKVFLECVQDMDHENMFWYRQDPGLGLRLIYFSYDVKMKEKGDIPEGYSVSREKKERFSLILESASTNQTSMYLCASSLRDRFSNEQFFGPGTRLTVL.

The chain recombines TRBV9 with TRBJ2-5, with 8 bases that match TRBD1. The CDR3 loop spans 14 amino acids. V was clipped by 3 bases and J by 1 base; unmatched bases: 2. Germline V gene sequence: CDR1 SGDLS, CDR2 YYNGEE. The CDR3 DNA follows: TGTGCCAGCAGCGCCGGACAGGGCCAAGAGACCCAGTACTTC. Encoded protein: CASSAGQGQETQYF.

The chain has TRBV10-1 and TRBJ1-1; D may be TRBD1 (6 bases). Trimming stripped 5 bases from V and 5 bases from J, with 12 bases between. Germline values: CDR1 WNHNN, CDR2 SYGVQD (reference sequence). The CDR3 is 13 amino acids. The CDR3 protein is CASSQFTGTEAFF. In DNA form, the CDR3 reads TGCGCCAGCAGTCAATTCACAGGGACTGAAGCTTTCTTT.

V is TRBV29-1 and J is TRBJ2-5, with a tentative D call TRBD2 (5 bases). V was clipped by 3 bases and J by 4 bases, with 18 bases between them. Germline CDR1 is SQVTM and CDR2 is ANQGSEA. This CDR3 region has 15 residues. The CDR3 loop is CSVDPPWGARETQYF. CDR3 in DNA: TGCAGCGTTGATCCCCCTTGGGGAGCAAGAGAGACCCAGTACTTC.

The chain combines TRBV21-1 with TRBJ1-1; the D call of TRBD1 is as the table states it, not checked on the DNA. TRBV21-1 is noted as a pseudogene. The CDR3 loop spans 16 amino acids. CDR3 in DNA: TGTGCCAGCAGCAAAGCGCAGGCCACCATGAACACTGAAGCTTTCTTT. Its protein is CASSKAQATMNTEAFF.

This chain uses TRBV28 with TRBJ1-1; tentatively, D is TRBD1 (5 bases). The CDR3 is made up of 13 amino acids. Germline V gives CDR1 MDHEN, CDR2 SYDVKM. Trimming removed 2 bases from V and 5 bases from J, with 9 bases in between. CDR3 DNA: TGTGCCAGCAGTTTACAGGGTGGAACTGAAGCTTTCTTT. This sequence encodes CASSLQGGTEAFF. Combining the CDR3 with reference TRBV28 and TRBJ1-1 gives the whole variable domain DVKVTQSSRYLVKRTGEKVFLECVQDMDHENMFWYRQDPGLGLRLIYFSYDVKMKEKGDIPEGYSVSREKKERFSLILESASTNQTSMYLCASSLQGGTEAFFGQGTRLTVV.

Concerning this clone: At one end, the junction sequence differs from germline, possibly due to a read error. The CDR3 loop is CASSLTFSSPQRF. The CDR3 coding sequence is TGTGCCAGCAGTCTTACTTTCAGCTCACCCCAGCGTTTT. The chain has TRBV6-5 and TRBJ1-5; D remains unclear. From germline, CDR1 is MNHEY and CDR2 SVGAGI. This CDR3 has 13 amino acids.

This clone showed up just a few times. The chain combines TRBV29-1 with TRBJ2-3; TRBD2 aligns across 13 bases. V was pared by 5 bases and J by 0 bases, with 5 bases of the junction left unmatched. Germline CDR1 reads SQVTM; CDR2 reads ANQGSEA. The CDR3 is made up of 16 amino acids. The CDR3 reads CSVRTSGGPSTDTQYF. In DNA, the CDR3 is TGCAGCGTTAGGACTAGCGGGGGTCCTAGCACAGATACGCAGTATTTT.

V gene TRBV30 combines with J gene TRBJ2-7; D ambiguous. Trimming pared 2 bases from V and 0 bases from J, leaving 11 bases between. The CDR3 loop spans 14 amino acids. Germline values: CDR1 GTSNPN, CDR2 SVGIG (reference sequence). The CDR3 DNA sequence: TGTGCCTGGAGTCAACCGGGTCTCTCCTACGAGCAGTACTTC. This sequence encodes CAWSQPGLSYEQYF.

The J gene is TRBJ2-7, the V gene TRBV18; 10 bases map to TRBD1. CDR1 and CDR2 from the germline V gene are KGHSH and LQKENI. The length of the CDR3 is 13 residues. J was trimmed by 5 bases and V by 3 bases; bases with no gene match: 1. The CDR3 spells CASSPGTGDEQYF. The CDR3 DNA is TGTGCCAGCTCACCCGGGACAGGGGACGAGCAGTACTTC.

Written as DNA, the CDR3 is TGTGCCAGCAGACATCAGGGGCTAGACACTGAAGCTTTCTTT. Translating it yields CASRHQGLDTEAFF. This chain uses TRBV5-6 with TRBJ1-1; TRBD1 is a possible D gene (6 bases). Deletions cut 5 bases from V and 3 bases from J, with 14 bases between. The CDR3 spans 14 residues. Germline V gene sequence: CDR1 SGHDT, CDR2 YYEEEE. Filled out from reference TRBV5-6 and TRBJ1-1, the complete variable domain reads DAGVTQSPTHLIKTRGQQVTLRCSPKSGHDTVSWYQQALGQGPQFIFQYYEEEERQRGNFPDRFSGHQFPNYSSELNVNALLLGDSALYLCASRHQGLDTEAFFGQGTRLTVV.

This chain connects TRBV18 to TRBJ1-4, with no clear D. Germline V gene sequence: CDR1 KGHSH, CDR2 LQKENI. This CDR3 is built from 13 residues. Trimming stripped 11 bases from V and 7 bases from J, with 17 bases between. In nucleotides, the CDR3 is TGTGCCCCCACGGTCGGTTTTGCTGAAAAACTGTTTTTT. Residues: CAPTVGFAEKLFF.

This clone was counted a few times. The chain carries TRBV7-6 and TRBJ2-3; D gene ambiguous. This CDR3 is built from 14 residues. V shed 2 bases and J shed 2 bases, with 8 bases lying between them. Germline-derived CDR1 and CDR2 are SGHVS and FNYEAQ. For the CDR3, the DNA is TGTGCCAGCAGCTTAAGCCCCAACACAGATACGCAGTATTTT. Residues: CASSLSPNTDTQYF. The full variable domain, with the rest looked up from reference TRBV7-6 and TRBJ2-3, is GAGVSQSPRYKVTKRGQDVALRCDPISGHVSLYWYRQALGQGPEFLTYFNYEAQQDKSGLPNDRFSAERPEGSISTLTIQRTEQRDSAMYRCASSLSPNTDTQYFGPGTRLTVL.

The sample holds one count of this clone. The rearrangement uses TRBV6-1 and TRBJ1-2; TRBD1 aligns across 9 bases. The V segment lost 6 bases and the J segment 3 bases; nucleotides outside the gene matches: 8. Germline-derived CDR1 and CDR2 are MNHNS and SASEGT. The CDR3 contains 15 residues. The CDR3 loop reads CASSDPQGAHYGYTF. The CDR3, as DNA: TGTGCCAGCAGCGACCCACAGGGGGCCCACTATGGCTACACCTTC.

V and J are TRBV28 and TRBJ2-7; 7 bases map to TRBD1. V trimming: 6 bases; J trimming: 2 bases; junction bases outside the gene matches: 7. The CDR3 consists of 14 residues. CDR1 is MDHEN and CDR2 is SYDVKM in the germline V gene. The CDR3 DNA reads TGTGCCAGCAGACGTGGGACAGATACCTACGAGCAGTACTTC. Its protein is CASRRGTDTYEQYF.

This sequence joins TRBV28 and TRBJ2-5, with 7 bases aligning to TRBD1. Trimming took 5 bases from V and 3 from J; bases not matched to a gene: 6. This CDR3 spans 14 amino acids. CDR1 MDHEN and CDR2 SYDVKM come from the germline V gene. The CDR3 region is CASSPGTAEETQYF. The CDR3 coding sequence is TGTGCCAGCAGTCCGGGGACAGCCGAAGAGACCCAGTACTTC.

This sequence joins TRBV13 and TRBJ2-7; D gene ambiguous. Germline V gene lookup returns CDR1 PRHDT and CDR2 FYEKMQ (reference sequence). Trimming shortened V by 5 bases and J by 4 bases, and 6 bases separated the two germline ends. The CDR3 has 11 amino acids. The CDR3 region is CASSPQYEQYF. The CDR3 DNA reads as TGTGCCAGCAGCCCTCAGTACGAGCAGTACTTC.

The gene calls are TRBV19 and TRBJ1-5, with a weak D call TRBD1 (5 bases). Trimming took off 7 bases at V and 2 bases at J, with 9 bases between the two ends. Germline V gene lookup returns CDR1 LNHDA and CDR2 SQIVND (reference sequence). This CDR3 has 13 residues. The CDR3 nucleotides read TGTGCCAGTACAGGGATGGGCAATCAGCCCCAGCATTTT. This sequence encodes CASTGMGNQPQHF.

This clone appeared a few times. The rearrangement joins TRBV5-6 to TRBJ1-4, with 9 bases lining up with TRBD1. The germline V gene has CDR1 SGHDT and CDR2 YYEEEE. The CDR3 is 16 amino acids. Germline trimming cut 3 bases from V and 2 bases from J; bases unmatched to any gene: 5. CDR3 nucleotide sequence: TGTGCCAGCAGCTACGGGACAGGGAAGACTAATGAAAAACTGTTTTTT. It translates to CASSYGTGKTNEKLFF.

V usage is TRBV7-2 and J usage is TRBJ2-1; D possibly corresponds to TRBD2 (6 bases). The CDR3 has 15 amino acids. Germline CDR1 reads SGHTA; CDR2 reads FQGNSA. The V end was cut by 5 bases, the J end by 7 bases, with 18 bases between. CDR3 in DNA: TGTGCCAGCAGCCCCGAGGGACCAGGAGGGAATGAGCAGTTCTTC. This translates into CASSPEGPGGNEQFF.

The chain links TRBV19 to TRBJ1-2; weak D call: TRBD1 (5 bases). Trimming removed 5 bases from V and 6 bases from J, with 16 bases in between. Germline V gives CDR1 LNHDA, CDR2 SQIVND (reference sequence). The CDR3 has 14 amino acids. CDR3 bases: TGTGCCAGTAGTGTTCCCAGGGCCCACCATGGCTACACCTTC. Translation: CASSVPRAHHGYTF.

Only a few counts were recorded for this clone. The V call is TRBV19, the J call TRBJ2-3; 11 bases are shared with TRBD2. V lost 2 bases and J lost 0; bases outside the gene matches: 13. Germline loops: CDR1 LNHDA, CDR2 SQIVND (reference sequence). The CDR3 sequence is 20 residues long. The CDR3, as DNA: TGTGCCAGTAGTATAAGGGGTTCTAGCGGGGGGTCTTCTAGCACAGATACGCAGTATTTT. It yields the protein CASSIRGSSGGSSSTDTQYF. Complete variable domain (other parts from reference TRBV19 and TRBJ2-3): DGGITQSPKYLFRKEGQNVTLSCEQNLNHDAMYWYRQDPGQGLRLIYYSQIVNDFQKGDIAEGYSVSREKKESFPLTVTSAQKNPTAFYLCASSIRGSSGGSSSTDTQYFGPGTRLTVL.

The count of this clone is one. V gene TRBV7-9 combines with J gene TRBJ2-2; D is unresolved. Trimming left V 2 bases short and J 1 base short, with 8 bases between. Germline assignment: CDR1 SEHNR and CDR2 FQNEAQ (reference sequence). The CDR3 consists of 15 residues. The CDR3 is CASSLIVGNTGELFF. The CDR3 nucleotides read TGTGCCAGCAGCTTAATCGTCGGGAACACCGGGGAGCTGTTTTTT.

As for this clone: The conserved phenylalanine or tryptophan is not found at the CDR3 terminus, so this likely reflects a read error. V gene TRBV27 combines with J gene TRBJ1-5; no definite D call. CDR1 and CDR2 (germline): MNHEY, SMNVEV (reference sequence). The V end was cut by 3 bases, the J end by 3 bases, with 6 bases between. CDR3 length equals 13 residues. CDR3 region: CASSFRDNQPQHV. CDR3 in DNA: TGTGCCAGCAGTTTCAGAGACAATCAGCCCCAGCATGTT.